Shown below are 6 T cell receptor beta chains from a single sample sequenced in a study of cytomegalovirus exposure and HLA in healthy donors. It was with 60 Vbeta and 13 Jbeta primers that the PCR ran. The assay was immunoSEQ multiplex PCR, and TCRdb's table has in-frame clones only and misses some. This sample carries about 100,000 clones, over 9.5% of them seen once, and the ten largest clones take over 4.5%. Sequencing used PBMCs. Source of these receptors: a middle-aged man in good health and CMV-seropositive.

The chain joins TRBV4-1 to TRBJ2-3, with unresolved D. Between the trimmed V and J ends, which lost 1 base and 3 bases, there was a span of 14 bases. Germline values: CDR1 MGHRA, CDR2 YSYEKL. The length of the CDR3 is 16 residues. This chain's CDR3 is CASSQGTGVRTDTQYF. CDR3 nucleotides: TGCGCCAGCAGCCAAGGAACTGGTGTACGGACAGATACGCAGTATTTT.

This clone was observed a few times. Since no conserved phenylalanine or tryptophan closes the CDR3, a read error is the likely cause. DNA of the CDR3: TGTGCCAGCAGTGAGTCGGGCTCTGGGGCCAACGTCCTGACTGTC. Its translation is CASSESGSGANVLTV. The V call is TRBV6-4, the J call TRBJ2-6; D unclear. This CDR3 comprises 15 residues. V lost 3 bases to trimming and J lost 0 bases, with 6 bases between them. Germline V gene sequence: CDR1 MRHNA, CDR2 SNTAGT.

This clone was picked up a small number of times. The V call is TRBV2, the J call TRBJ2-1, with TRBD1 matching over 10 bases. V trimming: 6 bases; J trimming: 5 bases; junction bases outside the gene matches: 1. Germline-derived CDR1 and CDR2 are SNHLY and FYNNEI. The CDR3 runs to 13 residues. CDR3 protein: CASRGQGNNEQFF. In nucleotides, the CDR3 is TGTGCCAGCAGGGGACAGGGGAACAATGAGCAGTTCTTC.

The V call is TRBV7-8, the J call TRBJ2-2; possibly TRBD1 for D (6 bases). Trimming removed 5 bases at V and 5 bases at J, with 12 bases between. The germline V gene encodes CDR1 SGHVS and CDR2 FQNEAQ. The CDR3 sequence is 14 residues long. The CDR3 here is CASSRQGRTGELFF. CDR3 bases: TGTGCCAGCAGCAGGCAGGGGCGGACCGGGGAGCTGTTTTTT.

This clone occurred a few times. The chain recombines TRBV7-2 with TRBJ1-4; the match to TRBD1 covers 7 bases. The V segment lost 5 bases and the J segment 8 bases; nucleotides outside the gene matches: 11. This CDR3 spans 15 amino acids. CDR1 is SGHTA, CDR2 FQGNSA, per germline. CDR3 coding DNA: TGTGCCAGCAGCGAAAGACAGGGTCTAGCGGAAAAACTGTTTTTT. Translation: CASSERQGLAEKLFF. Variable domain in full (rest from reference TRBV7-2 and TRBJ1-4): GAGVSQSPSNKVTEKGKDVELRCDPISGHTALYWYRQSLGQGLEFLIYFQGNSAPDKSGLPSDRFSAERTGGSVSTLTIQRTQQEDSAVYLCASSERQGLAEKLFFGSGTQLSVL.

There are a few counts of this clone. This sequence joins TRBV6-4 and TRBJ2-2; 10 bases are shared with TRBD1. V dropped 3 bases and J dropped 7; count of bases not matched to a gene: 2. This CDR3 spans 14 amino acids. In germline, CDR1 is MRHNA, CDR2 SNTAGT. CDR3: CASSERTGGGELFF. CDR3 sequence (DNA): TGTGCCAGCAGTGAGAGGACAGGGGGCGGGGAGCTGTTTTTT.